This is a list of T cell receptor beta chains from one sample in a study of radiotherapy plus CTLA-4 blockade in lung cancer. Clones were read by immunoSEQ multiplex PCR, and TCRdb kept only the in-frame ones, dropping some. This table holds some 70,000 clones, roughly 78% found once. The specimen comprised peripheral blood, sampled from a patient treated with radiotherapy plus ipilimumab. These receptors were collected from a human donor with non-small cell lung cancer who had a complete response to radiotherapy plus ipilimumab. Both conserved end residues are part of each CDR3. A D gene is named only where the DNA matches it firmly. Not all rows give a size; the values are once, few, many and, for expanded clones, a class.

CASSPGLAGVGEQFF,TGCGCCAGCAGCCCGGGACTAGCGGGAGTTGGTGAGCAGTTCTTC,NA,TRBD2,TRBJ2-1,TRBV5-1
CASSLIGAGYGYTF,TGTGCCAGCAGCTTAATTGGGGCAGGGTATGGCTACACCTTC,NA,NA,TRBJ1-2,TRBV7-2
CASSLRDGSSKNIQYF,TGTGCCAGCAGCTTAAGGGACGGCAGCTCCAAAAACATTCAGTACTTC,NA,NA,TRBJ2-4,TRBV7-2
CASSLAGVQANQPQHF,TGTGCCAGCAGCTTAGCGGGTGTACAGGCCAATCAGCCCCAGCATTTT,NA,NA,TRBJ1-5,TRBV7-2
CASSPPDRAYEQYF,TGTGCCAGCAGCCCCCCTGACAGGGCCTACGAGCAGTACTTC,NA,TRBD1,TRBJ2-7,TRBV11-2
CASSAGRILTGELFF,TGTGCCAGCAGTGCGGGACGGATCCTCACCGGGGAGCTGTTTTTT,NA,NA,TRBJ2-2,TRBV6-1
CASRPEGVFPEAFF,TGTGCCAGCCGACCCGAAGGTGTGTTCCCTGAAGCTTTCTTT,NA,NA,TRBJ1-1,TRBV6-5
CASSARGKANQPQHF,TGTGCCAGCAGCGCTAGGGGAAAGGCCAATCAGCCCCAGCATTTT,few,NA,TRBJ1-5,TRBV9
CASSLSGDRADGELFF,TGTGCCAGCAGCTTAAGTGGTGACAGGGCGGACGGGGAGCTGTTTTTT,NA,TRBD1,TRBJ2-2,TRBV7-9
CASSLGLGQETQYF,TGTGCCAGCAGCTTGGGCTTGGGGCAAGAGACCCAGTACTTC,few,NA,TRBJ2-5,TRBV7-9
CASSALGNTGELFF,TGTGCCAGCTCCGCGTTGGGGAACACCGGGGAGCTGTTTTTT,NA,NA,TRBJ2-2,TRBV18
CASSLGAFGEQYF,TGTGCCAGCAGCTTAGGGGCGTTCGGCGAGCAGTACTTC,NA,NA,TRBJ2-7,TRBV7-2
CASSPPLTSGVYNEQFF,TGTGCCAGCAGCCCCCCCCTGACTAGCGGGGTTTACAATGAGCAGTTCTTC,NA,TRBD2,TRBJ2-1,TRBV7-9
CAWSVLHEQYF,TGTGCCTGGAGTGTGCTCCACGAGCAGTACTTC,NA,NA,TRBJ2-7,TRBV30
CASSLAPNQPQHF,TGTGCCAGCAGCTTAGCGCCAAATCAGCCCCAGCATTTT,NA,NA,TRBJ1-5,TRBV7-2
CASSQERDTGRGYTF,TGCGCCAGCAGCCAAGAGAGGGATACAGGTAGAGGCTACACCTTC,NA,NA,TRBJ1-2,TRBV4-3
CASSLFSGRGTNYGYTF,TGTGCCAGTAGTCTCTTTTCAGGTCGGGGGACTAACTATGGCTACACCTTC,NA,NA,TRBJ1-2,TRBV19